One sample yielded the 10 T cell receptor beta chains listed below, sequenced in a study of shared clonotypes between healthy human individuals. Measured with immunoSEQ multiplex PCR; TCRdb has only the in-frame clones, and not every one. The table has over 2 million clones, around 95% seen once. Sequencing was done on a sample of naive CD4+ T cells sorted from blood. The subset was: CD45RA+ positively selected. The source is a man between 18 and 29 years old in good health.

The chain recombines TRBV7-9 with TRBJ2-2; D is unresolved. The germline V gene encodes CDR1 SEHNR and CDR2 FQNEAQ (reference sequence). The V gene lost 5 bases and the J gene lost 6 bases, with 10 bases spanning the gap. The CDR3 has 13 amino acids. The CDR3 loop is CASSIPRPGELFF. The CDR3 DNA sequence: TGTGCCAGCAGCATTCCCCGGCCCGGGGAGCTGTTTTTT.

This clone appeared a single time. V and J are TRBV19 and TRBJ1-5; D may be TRBD1 (5 bases). The V end was cut by 5 bases, the J end by 12 bases, with 11 bases between. Germline V lookup: CDR1 LNHDA, CDR2 SQIVND (reference sequence). This CDR3 is 11 amino acids long. CDR3 sequence (DNA): TGTGCCAGTAGTCGCTCGACAGACCAGCATTTT. Translation: CASSRSTDQHF.

Here the CDR3 DNA reads TGTGCCAGCAGTGAGACCGGACTCTACGAGCAGTACTTC. It encodes CASSETGLYEQYF. V and J are TRBV25-1 and TRBJ2-7, with D perhaps TRBD2 (5 bases). Looked up from germline, CDR1 is MGHDK and CDR2 is SYGVNS. CDR3 length: 13 amino acids. Trimming stripped 3 bases from V and 3 bases from J, with 9 bases between.

The chain recombines TRBV4-1 with TRBJ2-2; D is uncertain. The CDR3 has 13 residues. Trimming took off 2 bases at V and 6 bases at J, with 7 bases between the two ends. Germline V gives CDR1 MGHRA, CDR2 YSYEKL. DNA of the CDR3: TGCGCCAGCAGCCAACAAGGGCCCGGGGAGCTGTTTTTT. Translating it yields CASSQQGPGELFF.

The chain joins TRBV9 to TRBJ2-1; no firm D call. V shed 0 bases and J shed 4 bases, with 8 bases lying between them. Germline values: CDR1 SGDLS, CDR2 YYNGEE. The length of the CDR3 is 14 residues. This CDR3 reads CASSVVPAYNEQFF. The DNA of the CDR3 is TGTGCCAGCAGCGTAGTTCCAGCGTACAATGAGCAGTTCTTC.

This sequence joins TRBV10-3 and TRBJ1-1; no reliable D call. Looked up from germline, CDR1 is ENHRY and CDR2 is SYGVKD. V gave up 10 bases and J gave up 4 bases, with 10 bases separating them. This CDR3 is built from 11 residues. The CDR3 loop is CATNEGTEAFF. The CDR3 coding sequence is TGTGCCACCAATGAGGGCACTGAAGCTTTCTTT.

The chain recombines TRBV9 with TRBJ2-7; 9 bases are a match to TRBD2. The CDR3 has 15 residues. The trim removed 4 bases at V and 4 bases at J, leaving 9 bases unmatched. Germline V CDR1 and CDR2: SGDLS, YYNGEE. Written as DNA, the CDR3 is TGTGCCAGCAGCCCCGAACCGGGACTAGCTTACGAGCAGTACTTC. Translating it yields CASSPEPGLAYEQYF.

The chain recombines TRBV27 with TRBJ1-2, with TRBD1 as a possible D gene (6 bases). The CDR3 sequence is 15 residues long. V dropped 4 bases and J dropped 4 bases, with 16 bases sitting between them. Germline V lookup: CDR1 MNHEY, CDR2 SMNVEV (reference sequence). CDR3 DNA: TGTGCCAGCAGTTGGGGGGGCACGAGCAGCTATGGCTACACCTTC. It encodes CASSWGGTSSYGYTF.

This clone occurred many times. Other DNA sequences in this sample translate to the same CDR3. V gene TRBV5-4 combines with J gene TRBJ2-5, with 11 bases aligning to TRBD2. The CDR3 contains 17 residues. V lost 4 bases, J lost 5 bases, and 13 bases stayed unmatched. The germline V gene encodes CDR1 SGHNT and CDR2 YYREEE (reference sequence). CDR3 DNA: TGTGCCAGCAGCCTAATGACTAGCGGGGTGGCCTGGGAGACCCAGTACTTC. Translation: CASSLMTSGVAWETQYF.

The chain uses TRBV2 and TRBJ1-1; tentative D call: TRBD1 (5 bases). The CDR3 sequence is 13 residues long. Trimming left V 4 bases short and J 5 bases short, with 11 bases between. Germline CDR1 SNHLY, CDR2 FYNNEI. CDR3 bases: TGTGCCAGCAGTGTCATCGGGGGAACTGAAGCTTTCTTT. Protein product: CASSVIGGTEAFF.